Included here is one T cell receptor beta chain sequence, with context. Its matching antigen is unknown. This entry belongs to a study of T cells in Graves' hyperthyroidism and ophthalmopathy. Germline V gene data show CDR1 as MNHEY and CDR2 as SVGEGT. Trimming removed 6 bases from V and 7 bases from J, with 10 bases in between. This CDR3 contains 13 residues. The CDR3 regions of TCR beta were amplified from RNA transcripts. The HTBI set primed first-round TCR CDR3 RT-PCR. TCRdb reprocessed the multiplex PCR reads with MiXCR, giving one entry per CDR3 protein. The sample records approximately 520,000 distinct CDR3 sequences, roughly a quarter being singletons. Overall study findings and caveats: From stable hyperthyroidism, ophthalmopathy was separated by a 13 V-J model.

The clonotype originates from a woman aged 25 to 39 with Graves' ophthalmopathy. This chain connects TRBV6-2 or TRBV6-3 to TRBJ1-6; D is possibly TRBD1 (5 bases). The specimen was blood. CDR3 nucleotide sequence: TGTGCCAGCAGAGACAGTCGGAATTCACCCCTCCACTTT. As protein: CASRDSRNSPLHF.